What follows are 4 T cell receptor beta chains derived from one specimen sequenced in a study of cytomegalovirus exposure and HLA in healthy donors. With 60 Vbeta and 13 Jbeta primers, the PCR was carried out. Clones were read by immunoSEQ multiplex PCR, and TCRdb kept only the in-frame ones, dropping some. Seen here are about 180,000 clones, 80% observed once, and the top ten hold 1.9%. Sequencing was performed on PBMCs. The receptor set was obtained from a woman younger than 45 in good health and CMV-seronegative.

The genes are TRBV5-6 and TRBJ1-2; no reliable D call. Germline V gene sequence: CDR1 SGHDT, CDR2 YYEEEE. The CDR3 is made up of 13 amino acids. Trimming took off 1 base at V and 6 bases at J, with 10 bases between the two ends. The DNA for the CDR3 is TGTGCCAGCAGCTTGTCCAGGTCTGATGGCTACACCTTC. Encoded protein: CASSLSRSDGYTF. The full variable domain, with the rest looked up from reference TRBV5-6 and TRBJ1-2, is DAGVTQSPTHLIKTRGQQVTLRCSPKSGHDTVSWYQQALGQGPQFIFQYYEEEERQRGNFPDRFSGHQFPNYSSELNVNALLLGDSALYLCASSLSRSDGYTFGSGTRLTVV.

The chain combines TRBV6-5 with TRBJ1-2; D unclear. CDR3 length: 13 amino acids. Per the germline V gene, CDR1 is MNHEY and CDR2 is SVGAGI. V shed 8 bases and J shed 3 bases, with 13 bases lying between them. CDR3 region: CASGERWYYGYTF. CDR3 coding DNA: TGTGCCAGCGGAGAACGGTGGTACTATGGCTACACCTTC.

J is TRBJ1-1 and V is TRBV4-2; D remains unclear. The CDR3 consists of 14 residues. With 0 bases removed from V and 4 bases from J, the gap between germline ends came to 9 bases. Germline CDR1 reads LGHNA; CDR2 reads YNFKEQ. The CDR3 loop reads CASSQEAGGTEAFF. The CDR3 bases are TGTGCCAGCAGCCAAGAAGCGGGAGGCACTGAAGCTTTCTTT.

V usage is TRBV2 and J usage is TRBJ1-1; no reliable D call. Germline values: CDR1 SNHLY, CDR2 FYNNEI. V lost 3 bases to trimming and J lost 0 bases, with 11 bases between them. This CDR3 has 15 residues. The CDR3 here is CASSESTEMNTEAFF. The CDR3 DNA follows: TGTGCCAGCAGTGAGAGCACAGAGATGAACACTGAAGCTTTCTTT.